This T cell receptor beta chain was identified in a study of cytomegalovirus exposure and HLA in healthy donors. Study-wide results and caveats: Looking again later, the authors saw that most CMV-associated TCR beta chains seemed HLA-restricted.

CDR3 length equals 18 residues. Trimming cost V 1 base and J 8 bases; bases outside gene matches: 18. The germline V gene has CDR1 SGHDN and CDR2 FVKESK. The primer mix had 60 Vbeta and 13 Jbeta primers. Generated by immunoSEQ multiplex PCR, the TCRdb table keeps only in-frame clones and is missing some. This sample carries 170,000 or so clones, 70% to 85% of them seen once, and the ten largest clones take around 1.5%. In regard to this clone: Its antigen is not known.

Input material: PBMCs. The TCR originated in a woman aged 25 to 45 in good health and CMV-seropositive. The chain couples TRBV14 to TRBJ1-1, with TRBD1 matching over 8 bases. The CDR3 DNA reads as TGTGCCAGCAGCCAAGGTATTTTAGGGCGACAGGGGAGGGGGGAAGCTTTCTTT. This sequence encodes CASSQGILGRQGRGEAFF.